The present T cell receptor (beta chain) was sequenced within a study of T-cell memory formation after mild COVID-19. The CDR3 runs to 14 residues. Germline CDR1 is SGHDT and CDR2 is YYEEEE. V was shortened by 1 base and J by 2 bases, with 9 bases between the two germline ends. TCRdb itself ran the 5' RACE reads through MiXCR, one entry per CDR3 protein. Found here are roughly 200,000 distinct CDR3 sequences, roughly 16% of them singletons; the top ten hold around 1.9%. The table lists this clonotype with many counts. The rearrangement links TRBV5-6 to TRBJ2-5; D gene uncertain. This TCR came from an adult woman who had mild COVID-19 (a few samples of this study predate the infection). Cell type and time point are not known. Sequenced: PBMCs or a T cell subset sorted from them (not recorded which). CDR3 DNA sequence: TGTGCCAGCAGCTTGAGGGCACTACAAGAGACCCAGTACTTC. This codes for CASSLRALQETQYF.